Listed below are T cell receptor beta chains from one sample, sequenced in a study of blood T cell repertoires in COVID-19. Generated by immunoSEQ multiplex PCR, the TCRdb table keeps only in-frame clones and is missing some. The sample yields around 260,000 clones, about 87% seen once. Input material: peripheral blood. These receptors all stem from a woman aged 45-65 years with acute or convalescent COVID-19. CDR3s include the opening cysteine and the closing phenylalanine or tryptophan. The D gene is left open where the match is weak. Clone size is stated in some rows and not others, as once, few, many or a class when expanded.

>.|TRBD1|14|TRBV5-4|TRBJ2-7
TGTGCCAGCAGCTCCGGGACAGGGGCCTACGAGCAGTACTTC
CASSSGTGAYEQYF
>.|.|12|TRBV28|TRBJ2-1
TGTGCCAGCAGATTAGCGTACAATGAGCAGTTCTTC
CASRLAYNEQFF
>.|.|15|TRBV4-1|TRBJ2-7
TGCGCCAGCAGCCAAGAGCGGTACGGAGACTACGAGCAGTACTTC
CASSQERYGDYEQYF
>.|.|14|TRBV20-1|TRBJ2-1
TGCAGTGCTAGTCCGGGAGAGCCCTACAATGAGCAGTTCTTC
CSASPGEPYNEQFF
>.|.|15|TRBV27|TRBJ2-2
TGTGCCAGCAGTTTAAGAGGGAATCAAGGCGGGGAGCTGTTTTTT
CASSLRGNQGGELFF
>.|TRBD1|13|TRBV5-1|TRBJ1-1
TGCGCCAGCAGCGTCAGGGGGAAAACTGAAGCTTTCTTT
CASSVRGKTEAFF
>few|TRBD2|14|TRBV6-5|TRBJ2-1
TGTGCCAGCAGCTTTACTAGCGGGAGGGCCCGGCAGTTCTTC
CASSFTSGRARQFF
>.|.|14|TRBV28|TRBJ2-7
TGTGCCAGCAGTTTTGAGGGCAGTCCCTACGAGCAGTACTTC
CASSFEGSPYEQYF
>.|.|13|TRBV27|TRBJ1-5
TGTGCCAGCAGTTTAAGCGGCCCCCAGCCCCAGCATTTT
CASSLSGPQPQHF
>.|.|14|TRBV30|TRBJ1-1
TGTGCCTGGAGTGTAGGAGCTCAGATCACTGAAGCTTTCTTT
CAWSVGAQITEAFF
>.|TRBD1|13|TRBV25-1|TRBJ2-7
TGTGCCAGCAGTGAATTCGGGACAGGGGTCGAGTACTTC
CASSEFGTGVEYF
>.|TRBD1|15|TRBV7-9|TRBJ1-6
TGTGCCAGCAGCTTGGTGGGGACAGGGGATTCACCCCTCCACTTT
CASSLVGTGDSPLHF
>once|.|11|TRBV29-1|TRBJ1-1
TGCAGCGCGACAGCGAACACTGAAGCTTTCTTT
CSATANTEAFF
>.|TRBD1|16|TRBV19|TRBJ1-1
TGTGCCAGTAGTATCAGGGGACAGGGAAGGAACACTGAAGCTTTCTTT
CASSIRGQGRNTEAFF
>.|.|12|TRBV11-3|TRBJ1-1
TGTGCCAGCGCGGGCTTGAACACTGAAGCTTTCTTT
CASAGLNTEAFF
>.|TRBD2|15|TRBV9|TRBJ2-3
TGTGCCAGCAGCGTAGCTTCAGCGGGAGGGCCTCCGCAGTATTTT
CASSVASAGGPPQYF
>.|TRBD1|15|TRBV7-8|TRBJ1-3
TGTGCCAGCAGCCGAGGGACAGTCTCTGGAAACACCATATATTTT
CASSRGTVSGNTIYF
>.|.|15|TRBV19|TRBJ1-1
TGTGCCAGTAGTATACGAGGAGGGGTGAACACTGAAGCTTTCTTT
CASSIRGGVNTEAFF
>.|.|17|TRBV19|TRBJ1-2
TGTGCCAGTAGTATAACTTCCGGGATCCTTGGCGGCTATGGCTACACCTTC
CASSITSGILGGYGYTF
>.|.|15|TRBV4-1|TRBJ1-4
TGCGCCAGCAGCGGGGGGACGGGGACTAATGAAAAACTGTTTTTT
CASSGGTGTNEKLFF
>.|.|13|TRBV28|TRBJ1-4
TGTGCCAGCAGTTTGACAGAGAATGAAAAACTGTTTTTT
CASSLTENEKLFF
>.|TRBD1|16|TRBV28|TRBJ1-5
TGTGCCAGCAGCCCCCAGGTCCGAGGGGGCGGCTCCCCCCAGCATTTT
CASSPQVRGGGSPQHF
>.|.|13|TRBV12-3/TRBV12-4|TRBJ2-5
TGTGCCAGCAGTTTAGGGAGGCGGGAGACCCAGTACTTC
CASSLGRRETQYF
>once|.|13|TRBV6-6|TRBJ2-5
TGTGCCAGCAGTTACAATAGTGGGCAGACCCAGTACTTC
CASSYNSGQTQYF
>few|.|12|TRBV11-2|TRBJ2-7
TGTGCCAGCAGCTTAGAACTTTACGAGCAGTACTTC
CASSLELYEQYF
>.|TRBD1|17|TRBV10-3|TRBJ1-5
TGTGCCATCAGTGAGTCAGGGACAGGGGGAGTCAGTACTCCCCAGCATTTT
CAISESGTGGVSTPQHF
>.|.|15|TRBV4-1|TRBJ1-4
TGCGCCAGCAGCAAAAGAGGAGTGCCTAATGAAAAACTGTTTTTT
CASSKRGVPNEKLFF
>once|TRBD2|18|TRBV6-4|TRBJ2-1
TGTGCCAGCAGTCGGACTAGCGGGAGGGGCGGCTCCTACAATGAGCAGTTCTTC
CASSRTSGRGGSYNEQFF
>.|.|17|TRBV3-1/TRBV3-2|TRBJ2-2
TGTGCCAGCAGCCACGGGGGTCGAGGACTTAACACCGGGGAGCTGTTTTTT
CASSHGGRGLNTGELFF
>.|.|13|TRBV7-3|TRBJ1-5
TGTGCCAGCAGCCCCGGGGGCAATCAGCCCCAGCATTTT
CASSPGGNQPQHF
>.|.|11|TRBV10-2|TRBJ1-2
TGCGCCAGCAGTGTTACAGGGGGCTACACCTTC
CASSVTGGYTF
>.|TRBD1|14|TRBV19|TRBJ2-2
TGTGCCAGTGGACAGGGGGCCGTCACCGGGGAGCTGTTTTTT
CASGQGAVTGELFF
>.|TRBD2|14|TRBV28|TRBJ2-7
TGTGCCAGCAGTTTCGGCGGGAGATCAAACGAGCAGTACTTC
CASSFGGRSNEQYF
>.|.|12|TRBV2|TRBJ2-7
TGTGCCAGCAGGCCGGGAACCTACGAGCAGTACTTC
CASRPGTYEQYF
>.|.|16|TRBV28|TRBJ1-3
TGTGCCAGCAGTTTATTAGCAGGGCGAAGGGGAAACACCATATATTTT
CASSLLAGRRGNTIYF
>.|.|16|TRBV6-2/TRBV6-3|TRBJ2-1
TGTGCCAGCAGTTACTCGTTGGGACAAACTACCAATGAGCAGTTCTTC
CASSYSLGQTTNEQFF
>.|.|16|TRBV24-1|TRBJ2-1
TGTGCCACCAGTGATGTCACTACCCCTACTTACAATGAGCAGTTCTTC
CATSDVTTPTYNEQFF
>once|.|14|TRBV29-1|TRBJ1-2
TGCAGCGTTGTAACTAATACAGGGAACTATGGCTACACCTTC
CSVVTNTGNYGYTF
>.|.|15|TRBV3-1/TRBV3-2|TRBJ1-6
TGTGCCAGCAGCCTGGGACTTCGGTCGCGGTCACCCCTCCACTTT
CASSLGLRSRSPLHF
>.|.|11|TRBV12-3/TRBV12-4|TRBJ1-1
TGTGCCAGCAGTTCCGGGAATGAAGCTTTCTTT
CASSSGNEAFF
>.|.|16|TRBV29-1|TRBJ2-7
TGCAGCGTCAAGGGAGGAACAGAAAACTTATCCTACGAGCAGTACTTC
CSVKGGTENLSYEQYF
>.|TRBD1|14|TRBV6-6|TRBJ2-5
TGTGCCAGCAGCCCTACCAACAGGGGTGAGACCCAGTACTTC
CASSPTNRGETQYF
>.|TRBD1|15|TRBV5-1|TRBJ2-7
TGCGCCAGCAGCACCGGGACAGGGAAACCCTACGAGCAGTACTTC
CASSTGTGKPYEQYF
>.|.|13|TRBV4-3|TRBJ1-5
TGCGCCAGCAGCCAAACAGGGCGTCAGCCCCAGCATTTT
CASSQTGRQPQHF
>.|TRBD2|17|TRBV19|TRBJ2-1
TGTGCCAGTTGGGGGACTAGCGGGAGTGGTTCCTACAATGAGCAGTTCTTC
CASWGTSGSGSYNEQFF
>.|.|16|TRBV18|TRBJ2-1
TGTGCCAGCTCACCCCTTAGCCCCCGGGGCTACAATGAGCAGTTCTTC
CASSPLSPRGYNEQFF
>.|TRBD1|16|TRBV5-1|TRBJ1-2
TGCGCCAGCAGCTTGACCCGGGACAGGGGGGCTTATGGCTACACCTTC
CASSLTRDRGAYGYTF
>.|.|15|TRBV28|TRBJ2-1
TGTGCCAGCAGTTTAAGGAGCTCCGGAGGCTATGAGCAGTTCTTC
CASSLRSSGGYEQFF
>.|.|13|TRBV6-1|TRBJ2-7
TGTGCCAGCCGTGAGGCGTCGGGCTACGAGCAGTACTTC
CASREASGYEQYF
>.|TRBD2|20|TRBV28|TRBJ2-1
TGTGCCAGCAGAGGCCCGGGACTAGCGGGAGGCCCCCGCTCCTACAATGAGCAGTTCTTC
CASRGPGLAGGPRSYNEQFF
>.|.|16|TRBV28|TRBJ2-7
TGTGCCAGCAATGCCGGGAGTCTAAGGGGTCCCTACGAGCAGTACTTC
CASNAGSLRGPYEQYF
>.|TRBD1|16|TRBV5-1|TRBJ1-3
TGCGCCAGCAGCTATTCGGGACAGAACTCTGGAAACACCATATATTTT
CASSYSGQNSGNTIYF
>.|.|14|TRBV19|TRBJ1-1
TGTGCCAGTAATCCGCTTGGAGTCGACACTGAAGCTTTCTTT
CASNPLGVDTEAFF
>.|.|12|TRBV5-1|TRBJ2-7
TGCGCCAGCAGGGCCCGGGGCTACGAGCAGTACTTC
CASRARGYEQYF
>.|.|14|TRBV6-6|TRBJ2-7
TGTGCCAGCAGTCCCGGGGACACCCTCTACGAGCAGTACTTC
CASSPGDTLYEQYF
>.|.|14|TRBV3-1/TRBV3-2|TRBJ2-7
TGTGCCAGCAGCCTCCGGGACATCTCCTACGAGCAGTACTTC
CASSLRDISYEQYF
>.|TRBD1|14|TRBV19|TRBJ1-5
TGTGCCAGTAGTATCTGGGACAGTAATCAGCCCCAGCATTTT
CASSIWDSNQPQHF
>.|.|14|TRBV10-3|TRBJ1-2
TGTGCCATCAGTGATGGGGAGTTCTTCGATGGCTACACCTTC
CAISDGEFFDGYTF